This entry features one T cell receptor (beta chain) sequence. Data came from immunoSEQ multiplex PCR; TCRdb stores just in-frame clones and leaves some out. The sample includes 100,000 or so clones, about four fifths of them seen just once. These data come from a study of blood T cell repertoires in COVID-19. V was pared by 3 bases and J by 6 bases, with 14 bases between. Germline loops: CDR1 KGHDR, CDR2 SFDVKD. CDR3 length equals 15 residues. The sample comprised peripheral blood. The chain uses TRBV24-1 and TRBJ2-1; D is undetermined. The source is a man at least 80 years old with acute or convalescent COVID-19. As DNA, the CDR3 is TGTGCCACCAGTGATGCCAGCGTTTGGATCAATGAGCAGTTCTTC. Translated: CATSDASVWINEQFF.